Listed below are T cell receptor beta chains from one sample, sequenced in a study of OX40 agonist ivuxolimab in advanced cancers. The data were produced by immunoSEQ multiplex PCR, yet TCRdb's version contains in-frame clones alone and is incomplete. The sample has 6,000 or so clones, 70% to 85% seen once; the top ten hold around 12%. Here the sequenced sample was CD4+ or CD8+ T cells sorted from blood, taken in a trial of the OX40 agonist ivuxolimab. The receptors were sampled from an adult with an advanced solid tumor such as melanoma, head and neck, liver or kidney cancer. The CDR3 runs from the conserved cysteine through the conserved F or W.

v_gene: TRBV7-9; j_gene: TRBJ2-3; CDR3aa: CASSFPAGDTDTQYF
v_gene: TRBV5-1; j_gene: TRBJ2-1; CDR3aa: CASSLERVVGPDEQFF
v_gene: TRBV27; j_gene: TRBJ2-1; CDR3aa: CASSFQRPSSYNEQFF
v_gene: TRBV4-1; j_gene: TRBJ1-1; CDR3aa: CASSRGAGNTEAFF
v_gene: TRBV18; j_gene: TRBJ2-7; CDR3aa: CASSPGGRNEQYF
v_gene: TRBV7-6; j_gene: TRBJ2-2; CDR3aa: CASSLDVPNTGELFF
v_gene: TRBV7-9; j_gene: TRBJ1-2; CDR3aa: CASSLAGLGPTLYGYTF
v_gene: TRBV4-1; j_gene: NA; CDR3aa: CASSRVLAGNYEQYF
v_gene: TRBV29-1; j_gene: TRBJ1-5; CDR3aa: CSAQDRGLDQPQHF
v_gene: TRBV7-9; j_gene: TRBJ2-7; CDR3aa: CASSLVGYTVSYEQYF
v_gene: TRBV29-1; j_gene: TRBJ1-1; CDR3aa: CSAAGGLNTEAFF
v_gene: TRBV7-4; j_gene: TRBJ2-7; CDR3aa: CASSFASGRTTYEQYF
v_gene: TRBV6-1; j_gene: TRBJ1-2; CDR3aa: CASSETISNYGYTF
v_gene: TRBV5-4; j_gene: TRBJ2-7; CDR3aa: CASSLEPVREQYF
v_gene: TRBV27; j_gene: TRBJ2-1; CDR3aa: CASRGGTYNEQFF
v_gene: TRBV6-5; j_gene: TRBJ2-2; CDR3aa: CASSSGLPNSGELFF
v_gene: TRBV27; j_gene: TRBJ2-1; CDR3aa: CASKRSSYNEQFF
v_gene: TRBV5-6; j_gene: TRBJ1-4; CDR3aa: CASSVDEKLFF
v_gene: TRBV7-3; j_gene: TRBJ2-1; CDR3aa: CASSAGGSYNEQFF
v_gene: TRBV5-6; j_gene: TRBJ2-7; CDR3aa: CASSLKGTGAYEQYF
v_gene: TRBV7-8; j_gene: TRBJ1-2; CDR3aa: CASSHRDSLLRYGYTF
v_gene: TRBV18; j_gene: TRBJ2-5; CDR3aa: CASSPVGETQYF
v_gene: TRBV5-1; j_gene: TRBJ2-7; CDR3aa: CASQWDRAYEQYF
v_gene: TRBV7-9; j_gene: TRBJ2-5; CDR3aa: CASSTGLAGGRETQYF
v_gene: TRBV5-4; j_gene: TRBJ2-7; CDR3aa: CASSFGSGLSYEQYF
v_gene: TRBV9; j_gene: TRBJ1-1; CDR3aa: CAGSVDGFEAFF
v_gene: TRBV5-4; j_gene: TRBJ1-1; CDR3aa: CASSFGSNTEAFF
v_gene: TRBV4-1; j_gene: TRBJ1-2; CDR3aa: CASSQRWSDGYGYTF
v_gene: TRBV6-5; j_gene: TRBJ1-1; CDR3aa: CASSYSESGTEAFF
v_gene: TRBV27; j_gene: TRBJ2-3; CDR3aa: CASEPWRRDTQYF
v_gene: TRBV4-1; j_gene: TRBJ2-7; CDR3aa: CASSQGGGSYEQYF
v_gene: TRBV27; j_gene: TRBJ2-7; CDR3aa: CASSFGTSGSPSEQYF
v_gene: TRBV5-5; j_gene: TRBJ2-7; CDR3aa: CASSYSSGQYF
v_gene: TRBV4-1; j_gene: TRBJ2-7; CDR3aa: CASSQQGLEQYF
v_gene: TRBV30; j_gene: TRBJ2-3; CDR3aa: CAWTGGISTDTQYF
v_gene: TRBV9; j_gene: TRBJ2-5; CDR3aa: CASSAGHQYQETQYF
v_gene: TRBV27; j_gene: TRBJ1-1; CDR3aa: CASSLFGVMNTEAFF
v_gene: TRBV7-7; j_gene: TRBJ2-5; CDR3aa: CASSERTGWETQYF
v_gene: TRBV28; j_gene: TRBJ2-7; CDR3aa: CASSLGTAGEQYF
v_gene: TRBV9; j_gene: TRBJ2-1; CDR3aa: CASSGSGAPGNEQFF
v_gene: TRBV13; j_gene: NA; CDR3aa: CASSPRTSQYEQYF
v_gene: TRBV2; j_gene: TRBJ2-1; CDR3aa: CASSGGTSGRDNEQFF
v_gene: TRBV19; j_gene: TRBJ2-5; CDR3aa: CASGPWGETQYF
v_gene: TRBV9; j_gene: TRBJ2-7; CDR3aa: CASSDGLAYEQYF
v_gene: TRBV5-6; j_gene: TRBJ2-2; CDR3aa: CASSFGRTVNTGELFF